The sequence of this T cell receptor beta chain was determined in a study of blood T cell repertoires in COVID-19. For the study at large: Both acute and convalescent COVID-19 samples were obtained from the United States, Italy and Spain. The cDNA or gDNA used as material had been derived from T cells, B-cell-depleted T cells, or PBMCs.

Some clones are missing from TCRdb's copy, which holds only in-frame ones; the method was immunoSEQ multiplex PCR. This sample yields about 240,000 clones, of which 80% to 85% are seen a single time; roughly 12% belongs to the top ten. V lost 5 bases, J lost 5 bases, and 9 bases lay in between. The CDR3 is 12 amino acids. Germline CDR1 LNHDA, CDR2 SQIVND (reference sequence). This receptor was identified in an older woman with active or convalescent COVID-19. This rearrangement joins TRBV19 to TRBJ2-5; D is possibly TRBD1 (5 bases). The sequencing sample was made of peripheral blood. The CDR3, as DNA: TGTGCCAGTAGTCAGGGCACCGAGACCCAGTACTTC. Protein: CASSQGTETQYF.